A single sample is the source of the 27 T cell receptor beta chains below, sequenced in a study of blood T cell repertoires in COVID-19. Repertoires were generated with immunoSEQ multiplex PCR, while TCRdb's copy carries only in-frame clones and drops some. The sample has approximately 160,000 clones; around nine tenths are singletons. Specimen: peripheral blood. The receptor source for this set is a man in his sixties with COVID-19, enrolled during active disease.

This chain connects TRBV10-3 to TRBJ1-4; D may be TRBD1 (5 bases). Germline values: CDR1 ENHRY, CDR2 SYGVKD. This CDR3 region has 15 residues. Trimming took 3 bases from V and 3 from J, leaving 11 bases between them. CDR3 protein: CAISDWGEANEKLFF. In DNA, the CDR3 is TGTGCCATCAGTGACTGGGGGGAGGCTAATGAAAAACTGTTTTTT.

The DNA for the CDR3 is TGCAGCGTTGGGTCGGGACTAGCGTCGCGGGAGCAGTACTTC. Amino acids: CSVGSGLASREQYF. The rearrangement links TRBV29-1 to TRBJ2-7, with 10 bases lining up with TRBD2. Germline assignment: CDR1 SQVTM and CDR2 ANQGSEA. Trimming took 4 bases from V and 7 from J; bases not matched to a gene: 10. The CDR3 runs to 14 residues.

J is TRBJ2-6 and V is TRBV6-2 or TRBV6-3; D gene ambiguous. CDR1 and CDR2 (germline): MNHEY, SVGEGT. The ends were cut back, 6 bases at V and 0 bases at J, with 9 bases in the middle. CDR3 length: 15 amino acids. CDR3: CASSLQFSGANVLTF. The CDR3 nucleotides read TGTGCCAGCAGCCTCCAATTCTCTGGGGCCAACGTCCTGACTTTC.

This CDR3 reads CASSPTKVTSGRETQYF. CDR3 nucleotide sequence: TGTGCCAGCAGCCCCACGAAAGTCACTAGCGGGAGGGAGACCCAGTACTTC. The genes are TRBV11-3 and TRBJ2-5, with 12 bases matching TRBD2. V lost 5 bases and J lost 5; bases outside the gene matches: 12. This CDR3 comprises 17 residues. From germline, CDR1 is SGHNT and CDR2 YENEEA. Drawing the rest from reference TRBV11-3 and TRBJ2-5, the complete variable domain is EAGVVQSPRYKIIEKKQPVAFWCNPISGHNTLYWYLQNLGQGPELLIRYENEEAVDDSQLPKDRFSAERLKGVDSTLKIQPAELGDSAVYLCASSPTKVTSGRETQYFGPGTRLLVL.

Remarks on this clone: The junction differs from germline at one of its ends, possibly a read error. V gene TRBV7-7 combines with J gene TRBJ2-5, with 12 nucleotides matching TRBD2. The CDR3 consists of 15 residues. From germline, CDR1 is SSHAT and CDR2 FNYEAQ (reference sequence). The CDR3, as DNA: TGTGCTAGCAGCTTAGCGACTAGCGGGGGAGAGACCCAGTACTTC. Amino acids: CASSLATSGGETQYF.

A single count supports this clone. The chain combines TRBV6-5 with TRBJ2-1, with 8 bases lining up with TRBD2. V was pared by 4 bases and J by 2 bases, with 4 bases of the junction left unmatched. The CDR3 runs to 15 residues. Germline loops: CDR1 MNHEY, CDR2 SVGAGI. The CDR3 sequence: CASSSGGLTYNEQFF. DNA for the CDR3: TGTGCCAGCAGTTCGGGGGGGTTAACCTACAATGAGCAGTTCTTC.

The rearrangement joins TRBV19 to TRBJ2-6, with 7 bases matching TRBD1. Trimming at V came to 4 bases and at J to 0 bases, leaving 12 bases not matched to a gene. This CDR3 comprises 19 residues. CDR1 and CDR2 from the germline V gene are LNHDA and SQIVND (reference sequence). The CDR3 region has the DNA TGTGCCAGTAGTAGGCCCGGGACAGCACCCCGCTCTGGGGCCAACGTCCTGACTTTC. This encodes CASSRPGTAPRSGANVLTF.

DNA for the CDR3: TGTGCCAGCACCGATGTAGGGACAGGGGGTCACGAGCAGTACTTC. Translation gives CASTDVGTGGHEQYF. V is TRBV6-5 and J is TRBJ2-7; 11 bases line up with TRBD1. Trimming cost V 7 bases and J 5 bases; bases outside gene matches: 10. CDR3 length equals 15 residues. Germline V lookup: CDR1 MNHEY, CDR2 SVGAGI.

The gene calls are TRBV11-2 and TRBJ1-6, with D unclear. The CDR3 is 14 amino acids. The V gene lost 5 bases and the J gene lost 7 bases, with 12 bases spanning the gap. Germline lookup yields CDR1 SGHAT and CDR2 FQNNGV. The CDR3 spells CASSREEGNSPLHF. CDR3 in DNA: TGTGCCAGCAGCCGGGAGGAGGGAAATTCACCCCTCCACTTT.

The chain links TRBV18 to TRBJ1-5; 8 positions agree with TRBD1. Germline assignment: CDR1 KGHSH and CDR2 LQKENI. J gave up 0 bases and V 4 bases, and 2 bases lay outside the gene matches. The CDR3 runs 15 residues. The CDR3 bases are TGTGCCAGCTCACTGGACAGGGCTAGCAATCAGCCCCAGCATTTT. The encoded protein is CASSLDRASNQPQHF.

V is TRBV4-3 and J is TRBJ1-1, with TRBD1 matching 9 bases. V shed 2 bases, J shed 0 bases, and the junction held 4 bases outside the gene matches. Germline CDR1 is LGHNA and CDR2 is YSLEER. The CDR3 runs to 16 residues. The CDR3 DNA is TGCGCCAGCAGCCAAACAGGGGGCAGGATGAACACTGAAGCTTTCTTT. Its protein product is CASSQTGGRMNTEAFF.

This chain uses TRBV5-6 with TRBJ1-3; D is possibly TRBD1 (5 bases). CDR1 is SGHDT, CDR2 YYEEEE, per germline. Trimming took 4 bases from V and 5 from J, leaving 16 bases between them. This CDR3 contains 15 residues. This CDR3 is CASSETDFARNTIYF. As DNA, the CDR3 is TGTGCCAGCAGCGAGACAGATTTCGCCCGAAACACCATATATTTT.

V and J are TRBV21-1 and TRBJ1-3; TRBD1, as called in the table, went unchecked against the DNA. TRBV21-1 is recorded as a pseudogene. This CDR3 has 17 amino acids. The CDR3 reads CASSIPGTVSSGNTIYF. The CDR3, as DNA: TGTGCCAGCAGCATTCCCGGGACAGTGAGCTCTGGAAACACCATATATTTT.

The chain joins TRBV19 to TRBJ1-2; 9 nucleotides agree with TRBD1. The CDR3 totals 14 residues. V lost 7 bases, J lost 7 bases, and 10 bases stayed unmatched. Germline-derived CDR1 and CDR2 are LNHDA and SQIVND (reference sequence). CDR3 region: CASNLGQGLGGYTF. The CDR3 DNA reads as TGTGCCAGTAACCTGGGACAGGGATTGGGTGGCTACACCTTC.

The rearrangement joins TRBV7-9 to TRBJ1-4; D uncertain. The germline V gene encodes CDR1 SEHNR and CDR2 FQNEAQ (reference sequence). This CDR3 contains 13 residues. With 10 bases removed from V and 3 bases from J, the gap between germline ends came to 12 bases. The CDR3, as DNA: TGTGCCATTCGGAGGGCGGCTAATGAAAAACTGTTTTTT. Protein product: CAIRRAANEKLFF. The full variable domain, rest sourced from reference TRBV7-9 and TRBJ1-4, is DTGVSQNPRHKITKRGQNVTFRCDPISEHNRLYWYRQTLGQGPEFLTYFQNEAQLEKSRLLSDRFSAERPKGSFSTLEIQRTEQGDSAMYLCAIRRAANEKLFFGSGTQLSVL.

The CDR3 sequence is CASSTGTGETQYF. The CDR3 DNA follows: TGTGCCAGCAGCACCGGGACTGGAGAGACCCAGTACTTC. The chain recombines TRBV9 with TRBJ2-5, with a possible D match to TRBD2 (6 bases). V lost 4 bases and J lost 4, with 11 bases in between. CDR1 SGDLS and CDR2 YYNGEE come from the germline V gene. The CDR3 loop spans 13 amino acids. The variable domain in full, completed from reference TRBV9 and TRBJ2-5, reads DSGVTQTPKHLITATGQRVTLRCSPRSGDLSVYWYQQSLDQGLQFLIQYYNGEERAKGNILERFSAQQFPDLHSELNLSSLELGDSALYFCASSTGTGETQYFGPGTRLLVL.

V gene TRBV19 combines with J gene TRBJ2-1, with D unclear. The CDR3 sequence is 14 residues long. Germline V gives CDR1 LNHDA, CDR2 SQIVND (reference sequence). V lost 6 bases and J lost 7, with 16 bases in between. In nucleotides, the CDR3 is TGTGCCAGTAGCACGATCTTCGAAGAGAATGAGCAGTTCTTC. Its translation: CASSTIFEENEQFF.

The rearrangement joins TRBV7-2 to TRBJ1-2; 8 bases agree with TRBD1. V shed 4 bases, J shed 6 bases, and the junction held 7 bases outside the gene matches. The CDR3 runs to 14 residues. Germline lookup yields CDR1 SGHTA and CDR2 FQGNSA. The DNA for the CDR3 is TGTGCCAGCAGCTCATGGACAGGGCATGATGGCTACACCTTC. This gives the protein CASSSWTGHDGYTF. The whole variable domain, remainder taken from reference TRBV7-2 and TRBJ1-2, is GAGVSQSPSNKVTEKGKDVELRCDPISGHTALYWYRQSLGQGLEFLIYFQGNSAPDKSGLPSDRFSAERTGGSVSTLTIQRTQQEDSAVYLCASSSWTGHDGYTFGSGTRLTVV.

Comments on this clone: Other DNA sequences in the same sample also yield this CDR3. The V call is TRBV18, the J call TRBJ1-1, with 7 bases identical to TRBD1. Germline values: CDR1 KGHSH, CDR2 LQKENI. The CDR3 runs 15 residues. V was clipped by 4 bases and J by 1 base; unmatched bases: 6. In DNA, the CDR3 is TGTGCCAGCTCACGGGGGCAGGGGGGGAACACTGAAGCTTTCTTT. Translation gives CASSRGQGGNTEAFF.

This rearrangement joins TRBV5-1 to TRBJ2-2, with a tentative D call TRBD2 (5 bases). Germline V gene data show CDR1 as SGHRS and CDR2 as YFSETQ. This CDR3 is built from 16 residues. Trimming pared 0 bases from V and 7 bases from J, leaving 16 bases between. CDR3 sequence: CASSLGSEGRVGELFF. The CDR3 DNA reads as TGCGCCAGCAGCTTGGGGTCCGAGGGTCGAGTCGGGGAGCTGTTTTTT.

V usage is TRBV3-1 (or the pseudogene TRBV3-2) and J usage is TRBJ2-4, with TRBD2 matching 11 bases. Looked up from germline, CDR1 is LGHDT and CDR2 is YNNKEL (reference sequence). The CDR3 contains 14 residues. The junction had 4 bases not matched to a gene; V was cut back by 6 bases and J by 6 bases. CDR3 sequence: CASRGSGRGNIQYF. DNA for the CDR3: TGTGCCAGCAGGGGTAGCGGGAGGGGAAACATTCAGTACTTC.

This clone has just a few counts. This chain joins TRBV25-1 and TRBJ1-1, with D maybe TRBD1 (6 bases). This CDR3 is 14 amino acids long. In germline, CDR1 is MGHDK, CDR2 SYGVNS. The V end was cut by 6 bases, the J end by 4 bases, with 15 bases between. Here the CDR3 reads CASSPTKGGTEAFF. The DNA for the CDR3 is TGTGCCAGCAGCCCTACAAAAGGGGGCACTGAAGCTTTCTTT.

V gene TRBV5-6 combines with J gene TRBJ2-5; maybe TRBD2 (7 bases). This CDR3 spans 14 amino acids. Per the germline V gene, CDR1 is SGHDT and CDR2 is YYEEEE. Trimming took 4 bases from V and 6 from J, leaving 16 bases between them. The DNA for the CDR3 is TGTGCCAGCAGCCTCTGGGGGGGCCTGAAGACCCAGTACTTC. It yields the protein CASSLWGGLKTQYF.

V gene TRBV9 combines with J gene TRBJ1-4, with 10 bases identical to TRBD1. V shed 6 bases and J 2 bases; nucleotides not matched to a gene: 10. CDR1 is SGDLS and CDR2 is YYNGEE in the germline V gene. The CDR3 has 17 residues. The CDR3 sequence: CASTRGTGEVTNEKLFF. CDR3 in DNA: TGTGCCAGCACGCGGGGGACAGGGGAAGTCACTAATGAAAAACTGTTTTTT.

V and J are TRBV21-1 and TRBJ1-2; the table's D call, TRBD1, was not checked against the DNA. TRBV21-1 is labeled a pseudogene. This CDR3 spans 14 amino acids. The CDR3 loop reads CASSKALTAYGYTF. CDR3 sequence (DNA): TGTGCCAGCAGCAAAGCGTTGACAGCCTATGGCTACACCTTC.

The rearrangement links TRBV18 to TRBJ2-7; 8 bases align to TRBD2. This CDR3 is 16 amino acids long. Germline V gene data show CDR1 as KGHSH and CDR2 as LQKENI. V trimming: 3 bases; J trimming: 3 bases; junction bases outside the gene matches: 10. CDR3 protein: CASSPRGGAKIYEQYF. The CDR3 nucleotides read TGTGCCAGCTCACCCCGGGGGGGGGCAAAAATCTACGAGCAGTACTTC.

V is TRBV7-3 and J is TRBJ2-5; tentatively, D is TRBD1 (5 bases). This CDR3 region has 13 residues. V lost 5 bases, J lost 3 bases, and 10 bases lay in between. Germline CDR1 and CDR2: SGHTA and FQGTGA. CDR3 coding DNA: TGTGCCAGCAGCCCTTCCAGGGAAGAGACCCAGTACTTC. Amino acids: CASSPSREETQYF.